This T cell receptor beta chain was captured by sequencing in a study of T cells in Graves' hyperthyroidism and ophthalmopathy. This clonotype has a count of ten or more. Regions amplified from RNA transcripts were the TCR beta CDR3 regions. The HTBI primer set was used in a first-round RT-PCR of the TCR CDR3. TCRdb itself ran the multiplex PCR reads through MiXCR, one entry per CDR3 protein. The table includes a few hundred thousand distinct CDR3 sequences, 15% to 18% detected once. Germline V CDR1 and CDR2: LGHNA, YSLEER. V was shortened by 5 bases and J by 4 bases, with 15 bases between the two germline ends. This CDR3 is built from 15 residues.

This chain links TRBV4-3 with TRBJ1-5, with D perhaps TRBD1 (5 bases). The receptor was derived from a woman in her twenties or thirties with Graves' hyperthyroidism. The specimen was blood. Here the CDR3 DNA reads TGCGCCAGCAGCGTTAACCGGCCAGGGAATCAGCCCCAGCATTTT. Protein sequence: CASSVNRPGNQPQHF.